This T cell receptor beta chain was documented in a study of blood T cell repertoires in COVID-19. On the study more broadly: Acute-phase and convalescent COVID-19 samples originated in the United States, Italy and Spain.

As concerns this clone: Other DNA sequences in this sample translate to the same CDR3.

In the source study's methods: Estimated nucleated cell counts came from reference gene primer amplification. Libraries were prepared by immunoSEQ multiplex PCR; TCRdb keeps only in-frame clonotypes and omits some of them. The V and J calls and the clone size are those of that table, but D and trimming were determined from the DNA. The sample gives roughly 260,000 clones, about 87% of which show up once; 2.6% is in the top ten. This CDR3 has 14 residues. Trimming pared 2 bases from V and 7 bases from J, leaving 10 bases between. The germline CDR1 and CDR2 sequences are SGHDT and YYEEEE. Individuals aged roughly 18 to 95 years were recruited from 24 US areas. Assignment of participants to cohorts was predicated upon participant-reported clinical history.

The rearrangement links TRBV5-6 to TRBJ1-6, with D possibly TRBD1 on 5 matching bases. Material: PBMCs or T cells enriched from blood (not recorded which). The receptor was isolated from a woman aged 30 to 39 with acute COVID-19. The CDR3 sequence is CASSFGQGNSPLHF. The CDR3 DNA reads TGTGCCAGCAGCTTTGGGCAGGGAAATTCACCCCTCCACTTT.